This T cell receptor (beta chain) was retrieved from a study of blood T cell repertoires in COVID-19. Study processing details: How many nucleated cells were present was estimated from reference gene primer amplification. The assay was immunoSEQ multiplex PCR, and TCRdb's table has in-frame clones only and misses some. V and J calls and clone size are those listed in that table; D and trimming were worked out from the DNA. This sample has 300,000 to 350,000 clones, with roughly 86% found just once. Cohort 3 recovery required two negative PCRs, clearance, or symptom resolution. Trimming took off 4 bases at V and 0 bases at J, with 7 bases between the two ends. Germline V gene sequence: CDR1 KGHSH, CDR2 LQKENI. This CDR3 contains 14 residues.

The chain carries TRBV18 and TRBJ1-3, with TRBD1 as a possible D gene (5 bases). The origin of this receptor is a woman in her 30s who had recovered from COVID-19. Specimen: PBMCs or T cells enriched from blood (not recorded which). CDR3: CASSLQGSGNTIYF. Here the CDR3 DNA reads TGTGCCAGCTCACTCCAGGGCTCTGGAAACACCATATATTTT. Combining the CDR3 with reference TRBV18 and TRBJ1-3 gives the whole variable domain NAGVMQNPRHLVRRRGQEARLRCSPMKGHSHVYWYRQLPEEGLKFMVYLQKENIIDESGMPKERFSAEFPKEGPSILRIQQVVRGDSAAYFCASSLQGSGNTIYFGEGSWLTVV.